One and the same sample provided the 25 T cell receptor beta chains below, sequenced in a study of CD8+CD57+ T cells in acquired aplastic anemia. The study profiled TCR beta VDJ and CDR3 using genomic DNA as template. TCRdb ran MiXCR on the reads and lists one entry per CDR3 protein. The data hold roughly 130,000 distinct CDR3 sequences, with 40% to 60% observed a single time. Sequencing was done on a sample of sorted CD4+, CD8+, or CD8+CD57+ T cells (not recorded which) from PBMCs. These receptors all stem from a human donor in good health, serving as a control.

This clonotype has just one count. The chain carries TRBV10-3 and TRBJ1-2; 7 bases are shared with TRBD1. The CDR3 is 13 amino acids. J gave up 2 bases and V 6 bases, and 3 bases lay outside the gene matches. Per the germline V gene, CDR1 is ENHRY and CDR2 is SYGVKD. CDR3 in amino acids: CAIRTGNNYGYTF. In DNA form, the CDR3 reads TGTGCCATCAGGACAGGGAACAACTATGGCTACACCTTC.

J is TRBJ2-7 and V is TRBV25-1; no clear D gene. V gave up 11 bases and J gave up 2 bases, with 16 bases separating them. Germline V lookup: CDR1 MGHDK, CDR2 SYGVNS. CDR3 size: 13 residues. The CDR3 reads CAGTAADPYEQYF. DNA for the CDR3: TGTGCCGGTACTGCCGCGGATCCCTACGAGCAGTACTTC.

This clonotype was detected ten times or more. The chain joins TRBV4-3 to TRBJ2-3, with a possible D match to TRBD2 (6 bases). Germline V gene lookup returns CDR1 LGHNA and CDR2 YSLEER. V lost 4 bases and J lost 8, with 16 bases in between. The CDR3 spans 14 residues. The CDR3 here is CASSPSWVGGTQYF. CDR3 sequence (DNA): TGCGCCAGCAGCCCCAGTTGGGTCGGGGGTACGCAGTATTTT.

This clonotype came up many times. This sequence joins TRBV6-1 and TRBJ2-3; D uncertain. Trimming pared 5 bases from V and 0 bases from J, leaving 6 bases between. The CDR3 runs 13 residues. Germline V gives CDR1 MNHNS, CDR2 SASEGT. CDR3 sequence: CASSQYSTDTQYF. The CDR3 DNA reads as TGTGCCAGCAGTCAATACAGCACAGATACGCAGTATTTT.

J is TRBJ1-5 and V is TRBV25-1; D gene ambiguous. V gave up 7 bases and J gave up 1 base, with 20 bases separating them. CDR1 is MGHDK, CDR2 SYGVNS, per germline. The CDR3 runs 17 residues. CDR3 DNA: TGTGCCAGCACGTCACACCGGGCCGTTGGGAGCAATCAGCCCCAGCATTTT. This sequence encodes CASTSHRAVGSNQPQHF.

Ten or more counts support this clonotype. V is TRBV7-2 and J is TRBJ2-5; 8 nucleotides align to TRBD1. Trimming removed 5 bases from V and 3 bases from J; junction bases left unmatched: 5. The CDR3 is made up of 14 amino acids. Germline CDR1 and CDR2: SGHTA and FQGNSA. The CDR3 sequence is CASSPWTGKETQYF. CDR3 in DNA: TGTGCCAGCAGCCCGTGGACAGGGAAAGAGACCCAGTACTTC.

The genes are TRBV19 and TRBJ1-4, with D possibly matching TRBD1 (6 bases). The V end lost 1 base, the J end lost 4 bases, and 13 bases lay between the germline ends. This CDR3 has 16 amino acids. Germline CDR1 LNHDA, CDR2 SQIVND (reference sequence). The CDR3 here is CASSIGRGAGNEKLFF. CDR3 DNA sequence: TGTGCCAGTAGTATAGGCAGGGGCGCGGGTAATGAAAAACTGTTTTTT.

This clonotype came up once. The gene calls are TRBV2 and TRBJ1-6; D call uncertain. V gave up 7 bases and J gave up 8 bases, with 12 bases separating them. Per germline, CDR1 SNHLY and CDR2 FYNNEI. There are 13 residues in the CDR3. In DNA form, the CDR3 reads TGTGCCAGCACCCTCCTTGTAGATTCACCCCTCCACTTT. The encoded protein is CASTLLVDSPLHF.

V usage is TRBV15 and J usage is TRBJ1-1, with D perhaps TRBD1 (6 bases). V lost 3 bases and J 1 base, leaving 12 bases between the germline ends. The CDR3 consists of 15 residues. Germline-derived CDR1 and CDR2 are LNHNV and YYDKDF (reference sequence). The DNA of the CDR3 is TGTGCCACCAGCAGTTATGGACAGCGGAACACTGAAGCTTTCTTT. Its protein is CATSSYGQRNTEAFF.

CDR3 in DNA: TGCGCCAGCAGTGTCCGGGACAGGCCAGGCGACGAGCAGTACTTC. This codes for CASSVRDRPGDEQYF. The J gene is TRBJ2-7, the V gene TRBV10-1; TRBD1 matches at 8 bases. Trimming cost V 4 bases and J 5 bases; bases outside gene matches: 10. The CDR3 consists of 15 residues. Germline CDR1 is WNHNN and CDR2 is SYGVQD (reference sequence).

DNA for the CDR3: TGCAGCGTTGGCGGGGTTAACACAGATACGCAGTATTTT. It specifies CSVGGVNTDTQYF. The chain is built from TRBV29-1 and TRBJ2-3; D is perhaps TRBD2 (6 bases). CDR1 SQVTM and CDR2 ANQGSEA come from the germline V gene. The CDR3 sequence is 13 residues long. V was pared by 4 bases and J by 2 bases, with 10 bases between.

The table lists this clonotype with many counts. The rearrangement uses TRBV5-1 and TRBJ2-2; 11 nucleotides align to TRBD2. Unmatched junction bases numbered 7, after V lost 4 bases and J lost 2 bases. Germline CDR1 and CDR2: SGHRS and YFSETQ. The CDR3 extends over 17 amino acids. The DNA for the CDR3 is TGCGCCAGCAGCGTGACGACTAGCGGGAAAAACACCGGGGAGCTGTTTTTT. It specifies CASSVTTSGKNTGELFF.

V is TRBV10-3 and J is TRBJ2-2; no clear D. V lost 5 bases, J lost 1 base, and 8 bases lay in between. Germline CDR1 is ENHRY and CDR2 is SYGVKD. The length of the CDR3 is 14 residues. CDR3 amino acids: CAISPVVNTGELFF. The CDR3, as DNA: TGTGCCATCAGTCCAGTCGTGAACACCGGGGAGCTGTTTTTT.

V and J are TRBV19 and TRBJ1-2, with 7 bases matching TRBD1. Looked up from germline, CDR1 is LNHDA and CDR2 is SQIVND (reference sequence). The CDR3 spans 14 residues. With 3 bases clipped from V and 7 bases from J, the junction kept 8 bases outside the gene matches. CDR3 DNA: TGTGCCAGTAGTATGACAGGGAATAACCGTGGCTACACCTTC. Translating gives CASSMTGNNRGYTF.

This clonotype was observed many times. The chain has TRBV20-1 and TRBJ2-7, with TRBD2 identical over 8 bases. The CDR3 is 15 amino acids. The J segment lost 6 bases and the V segment lost 1 base, leaving 11 bases of the junction unmatched. Per germline, CDR1 DFQATT and CDR2 SNEGSKA (reference sequence). The CDR3 DNA follows: TGCAGTGCTAGAGCTACCGGGGGGGCCCCGGCCGAGCAGTACTTC. Translation gives CSARATGGAPAEQYF.

The table lists this clonotype with many counts. The chain joins TRBV6-5 to TRBJ1-3; 7 positions match TRBD1. The CDR3 length is 15 residues. Germline CDR1 reads MNHEY; CDR2 reads SVGAGI. The V gene end was trimmed by 2 bases and the J gene end by 3 bases; junction bases not matched to a gene: 4. The CDR3 here is CASSYPGGGGNTIYF. CDR3 sequence (DNA): TGTGCCAGCAGTTACCCAGGGGGTGGTGGAAACACCATATATTTT.

The chain combines TRBV2 with TRBJ1-3, with D unclear. The CDR3 is 12 residues long. The V gene's germline CDR1 is SNHLY and CDR2 FYNNEI. The V and J ends lost 2 bases and 4 bases respectively, with 3 bases between them. The CDR3 is CASSESGNTIYF. In DNA form, the CDR3 reads TGTGCCAGCAGTGAATCGGGAAACACCATATATTTT.

A note on this clonotype: A much larger clone lies one base from this, so it may be a read error. The J gene is TRBJ2-3, the V gene TRBV7-3; 13 bases match TRBD2. The germline V gene encodes CDR1 SGHTA and CDR2 FQGTGA. The junction had 13 bases not matched to a gene; V was cut back by 8 bases and J by 8 bases. The length of the CDR3 is 16 residues. CDR3: CASGLTSGGASSTQYF. The CDR3 DNA follows: TGTGCCAGCGGCCTTACTAGCGGGGGGGCCTCGAGTACGCAGTATTTT.

The J gene is TRBJ2-3, the V gene TRBV6-5, with TRBD2 identical over 8 bases. V shed 0 bases and J 6 bases; nucleotides not matched to a gene: 2. CDR3 length equals 14 residues. Germline CDR1 is MNHEY and CDR2 is SVGAGI. CDR3 in DNA: TGTGCCAGCAGTTACTCTAGCGGGGCGGATACGCAGTATTTT. It codes for CASSYSSGADTQYF.

The V and J genes are TRBV2 and TRBJ1-1; D gene unclear. The germline V and J ends were trimmed by 0 bases and 6 bases, with 8 bases remaining between them. Germline CDR1 is SNHLY and CDR2 is FYNNEI. This CDR3 has 13 amino acids. This CDR3 is CASSEARISEAFF. CDR3 DNA: TGTGCCAGCAGTGAAGCAAGAATCTCTGAAGCTTTCTTT.

This clonotype came up many times. This chain joins TRBV11-2 and TRBJ2-1, with D tentatively TRBD1 or TRBD2 (5 bases each). V was shortened by 3 bases and J by 2 bases, with 14 bases between the two germline ends. The V gene's germline CDR1 is SGHAT and CDR2 FQNNGV. The CDR3 covers 16 residues. The CDR3 is CASSLRGSRAYNEQFF. DNA for the CDR3: TGTGCCAGCAGCTTGAGGGGATCTCGGGCCTACAATGAGCAGTTCTTC.

In its sample, this clonotype was seen many times. The chain couples TRBV12-3 or TRBV12-4 to TRBJ2-5, with D perhaps matching TRBD1 (6 bases). CDR3 size: 13 residues. V dropped 6 bases and J dropped 5 bases, with 13 bases sitting between them. CDR3 amino acids: CASRIQGRETQYF. In nucleotides, the CDR3 is TGTGCCAGCAGGATACAGGGTCGGGAGACCCAGTACTTC.

The chain employs TRBV18 and TRBJ1-1; TRBD1 is a possible D gene (6 bases). Trimming stripped 3 bases from V and 7 bases from J, with 12 bases between. CDR3 length: 13 amino acids. The germline V gene has CDR1 KGHSH and CDR2 LQKENI. The CDR3 coding sequence is TGTGCCAGCTCACCCTTGGGAGGGGGTGAAGCTTTCTTT. This sequence encodes CASSPLGGGEAFF.

This clonotype was counted at least ten times. The V call is TRBV29-1, the J call TRBJ2-1; 8 positions agree with TRBD1. Germline V gene lookup returns CDR1 SQVTM and CDR2 ANQGSEA. This CDR3 comprises 17 residues. Trimming removed 4 bases from V and 6 bases from J; junction bases left unmatched: 17. This chain's CDR3 is CSVGRTGPVLVSNEQFF. CDR3 coding DNA: TGCAGCGTTGGTCGGACAGGGCCCGTGCTTGTGAGCAATGAGCAGTTCTTC.

This clonotype was detected many times. V usage is TRBV7-2 and J usage is TRBJ2-5; D unresolved. CDR1 is SGHTA and CDR2 is FQGNSA in the germline V gene. This CDR3 has 12 residues. Trimming stripped 5 bases from V and 7 bases from J, with 11 bases between. Written as DNA, the CDR3 is TGTGCCAGCAGCCCCCTTGAGCGGACCCAGTACTTC. It encodes CASSPLERTQYF. Supplemented by reference TRBV7-2 and TRBJ2-5, the full variable domain reads GAGVSQSPSNKVTEKGKDVELRCDPISGHTALYWYRQSLGQGLEFLIYFQGNSAPDKSGLPSDRFSAERTGGSVSTLTIQRTQQEDSAVYLCASSPLERTQYFGPGTRLLVL.